This TCR beta chain is drawn from a study of cytomegalovirus exposure and HLA in healthy donors. Study observations and caveats: The classifier reportedly diagnosed cytomegalovirus status with high specificity and sensitivity. The TCR clusters that emerged in the first cohort tended, a later analysis found, to co-occur in the 95 to 150 validation repertoires. The study designated roughly 150 TCR beta chains cytomegalovirus-associated. In vitro checks showed that a few CMV-associated chains really do target CMV antigens.

Here immunoSEQ multiplex PCR was the method, and the copy in TCRdb shows in-frame clones only, minus some. The sample lists about 190,000 clones, 84% occurring once. The V gene lost 5 bases and the J gene lost 1 base, with 12 bases spanning the gap. CDR1 and CDR2 from the germline V gene are SGHTA and FQGNSA. The CDR3 runs 15 residues. As for this clone: Its antigen remains unidentified.

The clonotype comes from a man between 18 and 29 years old in good health and CMV-seropositive. Material: PBMCs. This chain joins TRBV7-2 and TRBJ1-3; a weak D match, TRBD1 (6 bases). The CDR3 coding sequence is TGTGCCAGCAGCCCCGACAGGCGTTCTGGAAACACCATATATTTT. Protein sequence: CASSPDRRSGNTIYF.